A selection of T cell receptor beta chains follows, all from one sample in a study of T cells in Graves' hyperthyroidism and ophthalmopathy. TCRdb re-called the multiplex PCR reads through MiXCR, storing one row per CDR3 protein. The sample gives fewer than 850,000 distinct CDR3 sequences, roughly 17% of which show up once; roughly 16% is in the top ten. Material: blood. Receptor source: a man aged 45-65 years with Graves' hyperthyroidism. CDR3s include the opening cysteine and the closing phenylalanine or tryptophan. A D gene is named only where the DNA matches it firmly. The listing skips clone size in some rows; elsewhere it reads once, few, many or a size class.

CDR3nt	CDR3aa	v_gene	d_gene	j_gene	abundance
TGTGCCAGCAGTCTCCAGGGGGCGAACACTGAAGCTTTCTTT	CASSLQGANTEAFF	TRBV27	TRBD1	TRBJ1-1	many
TGCAGCGGCGACAGGGCGGGGTACAATGAGCAGTTCTTC	CSGDRAGYNEQFF	TRBV29-1	.	TRBJ2-1	many
TGTGCCAGTAGTATTTGGAGTAGCAATCAGCCCCAGCATTTT	CASSIWSSNQPQHF	TRBV19	.	TRBJ1-5	.
TGTGCCAGCAGTTGGCTACGGACCGGGGAGCTGTTTTTT	CASSWLRTGELFF	TRBV6-2/TRBV6-3	.	TRBJ2-2	few
TGTGCCAGCAGCTTAGTACGACAGCACCGAGACTATGGCTACACCTTC	CASSLVRQHRDYGYTF	TRBV11-2	.	TRBJ1-2	many
TGTGCCAGCAGCCCCGGCCATGGGAATGGCTACACCTTC	CASSPGHGNGYTF	TRBV28	.	TRBJ1-2	.
TGTGCCAGCAGCTTGGGAGGCAGGGGGCACAGGAACACTGAAGCTTTCTTT	CASSLGGRGHRNTEAFF	TRBV5-4	TRBD1	TRBJ1-1	.
TGTGCCAGCAGTTTTTTGACAGGGCCTAATGAAAAACTGCTTTTT	CASSFLTGPNEKLLF	TRBV6-9	TRBD1	TRBJ1-4	.
TGCGCCAGCAGCCAGGGGGAGCAAGAGACCCAGTACTTC	CASSQGEQETQYF	TRBV4-3	.	TRBJ2-5	few
TGTGCCAGCAGCCCAGCGGTGACCTCCTACAATGAGCAGTTCTTC	CASSPAVTSYNEQFF	TRBV7-2	.	TRBJ2-1	.
TGCGCCAGCAGCCCGGACAGGGGGAGGGAGGCTGAAGCTTTCTTT	CASSPDRGREAEAFF	TRBV5-1	TRBD1	TRBJ1-1	many
TGTGCCAGCAGTTTAGCGGCAGGGGGCTCTGGAAACACCATATATTTT	CASSLAAGGSGNTIYF	TRBV12-3/TRBV12-4	TRBD1	TRBJ1-3	.
TGTGCCAGCTCACCACCGTATATTCAGGCTCCAAACTACGAGCAGTACTTC	CASSPPYIQAPNYEQYF	TRBV18	.	TRBJ2-7	few
TGTGCCCTGGGACAGGGTACCGGGGAGCTGTTTTTT	CALGQGTGELFF	TRBV12-3/TRBV12-4	TRBD1	TRBJ2-2	.
TGTGCCAGTACCGCCGGGACAGGGGTGTCCTACGAGCAGTACTTC	CASTAGTGVSYEQYF	TRBV19	TRBD1	TRBJ2-7	few
TGTGCCAGCAGCCATATTAAGGCAGATACGCAGTATTTT	CASSHIKADTQYF	TRBV14	.	TRBJ2-3	few
TGCAGTGCAGAGGCCGGGGGGGTAGGAGAGACCCAGTACTTC	CSAEAGGVGETQYF	TRBV20-1	TRBD2	TRBJ2-5	many
TGTGCCAGCTCACCACGAGCCTTGGGACTAGCGGACCTCACAGATACGCAGTATTTT	CASSPRALGLADLTDTQYF	TRBV18	TRBD2	TRBJ2-3	many
TGTGCCAGCCGGGGGGTCAAAAACATTCAGTACTTC	CASRGVKNIQYF	TRBV27	TRBD2	TRBJ2-4	.
TGTGCCAGCAGCCCCTTTCCGGGACTAGCGTCCGGGGAGCTGTTTTTT	CASSPFPGLASGELFF	TRBV9	TRBD2	TRBJ2-2	few
TGTGCCAGCAGTTACCGGGGGAAGACCTACGAGCAGTACTTC	CASSYRGKTYEQYF	TRBV6-5	.	TRBJ2-7	.
TGCGCCAGCAGCTTGGTACGGCAGGGCCACGAGCAGTACTTC	CASSLVRQGHEQYF	TRBV5-1	.	TRBJ2-7	many
TGTGCCAGTACAATCCGGGCCCTTAGCTCTGGGGCCAACGTCCTGACTTTC	CASTIRALSSGANVLTF	TRBV19	.	TRBJ2-6	few
TGTGCCAGCAGCCGGGGACAGGTTGCGAACCAGCCCCAGCATTTT	CASSRGQVANQPQHF	TRBV7-2	TRBD1	TRBJ1-5	many
TGTGCCACCCGCCTAGCGGGAGTTGAGACCCAGTACTTC	CATRLAGVETQYF	TRBV3-1	TRBD2	TRBJ2-5	many
TGTGCCAGCAGCGGGAGACTAGCCCGAACTCCCGGGGAGCTGTTTTTT	CASSGRLARTPGELFF	TRBV9	TRBD2	TRBJ2-2	.
TGTGCCAGCAGCCAGGACTCACCTAACACTGAAGCTTTCTTT	CASSQDSPNTEAFF	TRBV11-2	.	TRBJ1-1	many
TGTGCCAGCAGTGAAGCCGGAGATATTAACTATGGCTACACCTTC	CASSEAGDINYGYTF	TRBV6-1	.	TRBJ1-2	many
TGTGCCAGCAGCCACCGGACTAGCGGGAGCTTCTACAATGAGCAGTTCTTC	CASSHRTSGSFYNEQFF	TRBV5-6	TRBD2	TRBJ2-1	few
TGCAGTGCGGTGCCCGGGGAGTGGACTAGCGGGAACCAAGAGACCCAGTACTTC	CSAVPGEWTSGNQETQYF	TRBV20-1	TRBD2	TRBJ2-5	.
TGTGCCAGCAGCCTCGAGGGAACTAGCGGGACTGGATCCGATACGCAGTATTTT	CASSLEGTSGTGSDTQYF	TRBV11-1	TRBD2	TRBJ2-3	many
TGTGCCAGCAGATCCGGGACAGGGGGCAATGAGCAGTTCTTC	CASRSGTGGNEQFF	TRBV14	TRBD1	TRBJ2-1	many
TGTGCCAGCAGTTTGGCGGGGGTGAACTCCTACAATGAGCAGTTCTTC	CASSLAGVNSYNEQFF	TRBV28	TRBD2	TRBJ2-1	many
TGTGCCAGCAGTTACTCGATAGGGCCCAACCGCAATCAGCCCCAGCATTTT	CASSYSIGPNRNQPQHF	TRBV6-5	.	TRBJ1-5	few
TGCGCCAGCTCGCGGGAGGACGGACGACGGAACAATGAGCAGTTCTTC	CASSREDGRRNNEQFF	TRBV5-1	TRBD2	TRBJ2-1	few
TGTGCCAGCAGCCTACCTCTAGCGACCTCCTACAATGAGCAGTTCTTC	CASSLPLATSYNEQFF	TRBV7-3	.	TRBJ2-1	many
TGTGCCAGCAGTGAGGGGACAGGGGGCTTTGAAAAACTGTTTTTT	CASSEGTGGFEKLFF	TRBV2	TRBD1	TRBJ1-4	few
TGTGCCAGCAGCCCCATCCCGGGGATGTCTAATTCACCCCTCCACTTT	CASSPIPGMSNSPLHF	TRBV9	.	TRBJ1-6	few
TGTGCCAGCAGCTTGGAGGGGTACGGGGATGGCTACACCTTC	CASSLEGYGDGYTF	TRBV5-4	.	TRBJ1-2	.
TGCAGTGCTAGTAAACTAGCGAGCCACGAGCAGTACTTC	CSASKLASHEQYF	TRBV20-1	TRBD2	TRBJ2-7	many
TGTGCCAGCAGTGGGGAAGGAGCTTCCAATCAGCCCCAGCATTTT	CASSGEGASNQPQHF	TRBV7-8	.	TRBJ1-5	many
TGTGCCTGGAGTGTCGGTAGCGGGAGGGCAGATGAGCAGTTCTTC	CAWSVGSGRADEQFF	TRBV30	TRBD2	TRBJ2-1	many
TGTGCCAGCAGTTTACGACAGGCCCCCTACGAGCAGTACTTC	CASSLRQAPYEQYF	TRBV28	.	TRBJ2-7	few
TGTGCCAGCAGCTTCTATCTAGCGGGCACAGATACGCAGTATTTT	CASSFYLAGTDTQYF	TRBV7-2	TRBD2	TRBJ2-3	.
TGTGCCAGCACCCTACAGGGGGCATTTAGCTATGGCTACACCTTC	CASTLQGAFSYGYTF	TRBV6-1	TRBD1	TRBJ1-2	.
TGTGCCAGCAGCCAAGCGGGGAATGAGCAGTTCTTC	CASSQAGNEQFF	TRBV4-1	TRBD2	TRBJ2-1	few
TGTGCCGGCAGTTTATACAGGGGGGTGGATGAGCAGTTCTTC	CAGSLYRGVDEQFF	TRBV27	TRBD1	TRBJ2-1	.
TGTGCCAGCAGAATCCTTGGAATCAATCAGCCCCAGCATTTT	CASRILGINQPQHF	TRBV28	.	TRBJ1-5	.
TGCAGTGCCTTGGACGGGAACACCGGGGAGCTGTTTTTT	CSALDGNTGELFF	TRBV20-1	.	TRBJ2-2	.
TGCGCCAGCAAGATGGCGGGGGGGTCCTACGAGCAGTACTTC	CASKMAGGSYEQYF	TRBV4-1	TRBD2	TRBJ2-7	.
TGTGCCAGCAGCCAAACGGGACGGCGGTATTACGAGCAGTACTTC	CASSQTGRRYYEQYF	TRBV13	.	TRBJ2-7	many
.	CAISESVGGGTDTQCF	TRBV10-3	.	TRBJ2-3	few